This TCR beta chain originates from a study of neurological immune-mediated disorders. As for the study in general: Multiple sclerosis patients numbered about 34, with approximately 31 relapsing-remitting and 3 secondary progressive.

By 5'RACE with 10-nucleotide random UMIs, the cDNA was made. MiXCR, applied by TCRdb to the 5' RACE reads, yields one record per CDR3 protein. The table includes about 120,000 distinct CDR3 sequences, roughly 3.2% detected once. The CDR3 extends over 17 amino acids. The germline V gene encodes CDR1 ENHRY and CDR2 SYGVKD. J was trimmed by 0 bases and V by 6 bases; bases with no gene match: 13. This clonotype has a count of ten or more. V and J are TRBV10-3 and TRBJ1-2; 7 bases map to TRBD1. This receptor was taken from a young woman with multiple sclerosis. The sequencing input was PBMCs. The CDR3 loop is CAIRNTGTEIANYGYTF. The DNA of the CDR3 is TGTGCCATCAGGAACACCGGGACAGAAATAGCTAACTATGGCTACACCTTC.